These T cell receptor beta chains were read from a single sample in a study of CD8+ T cells in alopecia areata. Measured with immunoSEQ multiplex PCR; TCRdb has only the in-frame clones, and not every one. The table lists roughly 180,000 clones, approximately 60% of them singletons. Sequences were derived from CD4+ T cells sorted from blood, sampled at week 4, from a patient treated with tofacitinib. These receptors all stem from a human donor with alopecia areata. Each CDR3 is given with its conserved first and last residue. Fields, in order: D gene, V gene, J gene, clone size, CDR3 protein, CDR3 DNA. A D gene is named only where the DNA matches it firmly. Size is omitted from some rows. Given values are once, few, many or a class for expanded clones.

d_gene: .
v_gene: TRBV5-1
j_gene: TRBJ2-5
abundance: .
CDR3aa: CASSLGPRQEETQYF
CDR3nt: TGCGCCAGCAGCTTGGGGCCGAGACAGGAAGAGACCCAGTACTTC

d_gene: .
v_gene: TRBV2
j_gene: TRBJ2-6
abundance: .
CDR3aa: CASNQQGPASGANVLTF
CDR3nt: TGTGCCAGCAACCAACAGGGCCCTGCCTCTGGGGCCAACGTCCTGACTTTC

d_gene: .
v_gene: TRBV5-6
j_gene: TRBJ1-1
abundance: .
CDR3aa: CASSPTGNTEAFF
CDR3nt: TGTGCCAGCAGTCCGACAGGGAACACTGAAGCTTTCTTT

d_gene: .
v_gene: TRBV6-6
j_gene: TRBJ1-2
abundance: few
CDR3aa: CASSTGGRTYGYTF
CDR3nt: TGTGCCAGCAGCACCGGGGGGCGCACCTATGGCTACACCTTC

d_gene: .
v_gene: TRBV30
j_gene: TRBJ2-2
abundance: .
CDR3aa: CAWSVHRSRGELFF
CDR3nt: TGTGCCTGGAGTGTACACCGGTCAAGGGGGGAGCTGTTTTTT

d_gene: .
v_gene: TRBV23-1
j_gene: TRBJ1-4
abundance: .
CDR3aa: CASSQSTSGQSCNNEKLFF
CDR3nt: TGCGCCAGCAGTCAATCTACCTCGGGGCAGAGCTGTAACAATGAAAAACTGTTTTTT

d_gene: .
v_gene: TRBV30
j_gene: TRBJ2-7
abundance: .
CDR3aa: CAWSRGGQIGEQYF
CDR3nt: TGTGCCTGGAGTAGGGGGGGTCAGATCGGCGAGCAGTACTTC

d_gene: .
v_gene: TRBV7-2
j_gene: TRBJ2-3
abundance: .
CDR3aa: CASSHLVGGGTDTQYF
CDR3nt: TGTGCCAGCAGCCATCTCGTGGGGGGCGGCACAGATACGCAGTATTTT

d_gene: TRBD2
v_gene: TRBV7-2
j_gene: TRBJ2-7
abundance: few
CDR3aa: CASSYKAGGPNEQYF
CDR3nt: TGTGCCAGCAGCTATAAAGCGGGGGGGCCCAACGAGCAGTACTTC

d_gene: .
v_gene: TRBV27
j_gene: TRBJ2-7
abundance: .
CDR3aa: CASRSIRAYEQYF
CDR3nt: TGTGCCAGCCGGTCGATCCGGGCCTACGAGCAGTACTTC

d_gene: TRBD1
v_gene: TRBV28
j_gene: TRBJ1-5
abundance: few
CDR3aa: CASGQGGQPQHF
CDR3nt: TGTGCCAGCGGACAGGGGGGTCAGCCCCAGCATTTT

d_gene: .
v_gene: TRBV5-6
j_gene: TRBJ2-5
abundance: .
CDR3aa: CASSQAGSQETQYF
CDR3nt: TGTGCCAGCAGCCAGGCAGGGAGCCAAGAGACCCAGTACTTC

d_gene: .
v_gene: TRBV10-3
j_gene: TRBJ2-2
abundance: few
CDR3aa: CAMRITDGELFF
CDR3nt: TGTGCCATGCGGATCACGGACGGGGAGCTGTTTTTT

d_gene: TRBD1
v_gene: TRBV27
j_gene: TRBJ2-2
abundance: few
CDR3aa: CASSKTGLVGELFF
CDR3nt: TGTGCCAGCAGTAAGACAGGGTTAGTCGGGGAGCTGTTTTTT

d_gene: .
v_gene: TRBV4-1
j_gene: TRBJ1-5
abundance: .
CDR3aa: CASSRQVSNQPQHF
CDR3nt: TGCGCCAGCAGCCGACAGGTGAGCAATCAGCCCCAGCATTTT

d_gene: .
v_gene: TRBV25-1
j_gene: TRBJ2-6
abundance: .
CDR3aa: CASSASGANVLTF
CDR3nt: TGTGCCAGCAGTGCCTCTGGGGCCAACGTCCTGACTTTC

d_gene: .
v_gene: TRBV29-1
j_gene: TRBJ2-3
abundance: .
CDR3aa: CSVRQAYTDTQYF
CDR3nt: TGCAGCGTGCGACAGGCCTACACAGATACGCAGTATTTT

d_gene: .
v_gene: TRBV2
j_gene: TRBJ2-2
abundance: .
CDR3aa: CASSDREDTGELFF
CDR3nt: TGTGCCAGCAGCGACAGGGAGGACACCGGGGAGCTGTTTTTT

d_gene: .
v_gene: TRBV11-2
j_gene: TRBJ2-3
abundance: .
CDR3aa: CASSRDGTTDTQYF
CDR3nt: TGTGCCAGCAGCCGAGACGGAACGACAGATACGCAGTATTTT

d_gene: .
v_gene: TRBV27
j_gene: TRBJ1-1
abundance: .
CDR3aa: CASSLQLGMSEAFF
CDR3nt: TGTGCCAGCAGTTTACAGTTGGGCATGTCTGAAGCTTTCTTT

d_gene: .
v_gene: TRBV5-1
j_gene: TRBJ1-1
abundance: once
CDR3aa: CASSHRRENTEAFF
CDR3nt: TGCGCCAGCAGTCACCGACGGGAGAACACTGAAGCTTTCTTT

d_gene: .
v_gene: TRBV30
j_gene: TRBJ1-2
abundance: .
CDR3aa: CAWKRTPANYGYTF
CDR3nt: TGTGCCTGGAAACGGACGCCAGCTAACTATGGCTACACCTTC

d_gene: .
v_gene: TRBV6-5
j_gene: TRBJ1-1
abundance: .
CDR3aa: CASRLEGREAFF
CDR3nt: TGTGCCAGCAGACTCGAGGGGCGAGAAGCTTTCTTT

d_gene: .
v_gene: TRBV6-5
j_gene: TRBJ1-5
abundance: .
CDR3aa: CASEPGQPGQPQHF
CDR3nt: TGTGCCAGCGAGCCAGGACAGCCGGGTCAGCCCCAGCATTTT

d_gene: .
v_gene: TRBV15
j_gene: TRBJ2-7
abundance: .
CDR3aa: CATSSTVSYEQYF
CDR3nt: TGTGCCACCAGCAGTACGGTGTCCTACGAGCAGTACTTC

d_gene: .
v_gene: TRBV6-5
j_gene: TRBJ1-1
abundance: .
CDR3aa: CASSSLGRPLTEAFF
CDR3nt: TGTGCCAGCAGCAGCCTGGGACGGCCTTTGACTGAAGCTTTCTTT

d_gene: TRBD1
v_gene: TRBV5-1
j_gene: TRBJ2-1
abundance: .
CDR3aa: CASNDRGPSDEQFF
CDR3nt: TGCGCCAGCAACGACAGGGGCCCGTCGGATGAGCAGTTCTTC

d_gene: TRBD1
v_gene: TRBV19
j_gene: TRBJ2-2
abundance: few
CDR3aa: CASNTGETNTGELFF
CDR3nt: TGTGCCAGTAACACAGGGGAAACCAACACCGGGGAGCTGTTTTTT

d_gene: .
v_gene: TRBV29-1
j_gene: TRBJ1-5
abundance: few
CDR3aa: CSVAPGGGNQPQHF
CDR3nt: TGCAGCGTTGCCCCTGGGGGGGGCAATCAGCCCCAGCATTTT

d_gene: .
v_gene: TRBV19
j_gene: TRBJ1-4
abundance: .
CDR3aa: CASSSLPGALLLFF
CDR3nt: TGTGCCAGTAGTAGTCTGCCGGGGGCGCTTTTACTGTTTTTT

d_gene: .
v_gene: TRBV2
j_gene: TRBJ2-7
abundance: .
CDR3aa: CASSRTTLGEQYF
CDR3nt: TGTGCCAGCAGTCGTACCACCTTGGGGGAGCAGTACTTC

d_gene: .
v_gene: TRBV29-1
j_gene: TRBJ2-7
abundance: .
CDR3aa: CSVGEGATYEQYF
CDR3nt: TGCAGCGTTGGGGAGGGGGCCACCTACGAGCAGTACTTC

d_gene: TRBD2
v_gene: TRBV11-2
j_gene: TRBJ2-7
abundance: .
CDR3aa: CASSLVAGGSYEQYF
CDR3nt: TGTGCCAGCAGCTTAGTGGCGGGGGGCTCCTACGAGCAGTACTTC